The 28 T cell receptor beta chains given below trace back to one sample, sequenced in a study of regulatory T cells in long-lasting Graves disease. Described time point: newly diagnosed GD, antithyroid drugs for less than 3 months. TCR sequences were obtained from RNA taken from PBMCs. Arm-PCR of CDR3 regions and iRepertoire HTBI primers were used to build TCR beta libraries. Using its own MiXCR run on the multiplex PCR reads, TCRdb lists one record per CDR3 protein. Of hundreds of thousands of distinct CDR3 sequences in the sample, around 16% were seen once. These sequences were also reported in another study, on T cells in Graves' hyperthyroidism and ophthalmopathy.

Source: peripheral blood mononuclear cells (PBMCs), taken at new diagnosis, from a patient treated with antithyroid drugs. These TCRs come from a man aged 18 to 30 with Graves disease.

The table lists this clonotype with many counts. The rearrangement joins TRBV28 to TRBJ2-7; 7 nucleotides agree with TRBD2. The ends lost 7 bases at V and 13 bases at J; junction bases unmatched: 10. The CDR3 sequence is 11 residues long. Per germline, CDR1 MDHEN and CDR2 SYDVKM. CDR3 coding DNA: TGTGCCAGCACCCCCGGGACTATCAGATACTTC. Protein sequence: CASTPGTIRYF.

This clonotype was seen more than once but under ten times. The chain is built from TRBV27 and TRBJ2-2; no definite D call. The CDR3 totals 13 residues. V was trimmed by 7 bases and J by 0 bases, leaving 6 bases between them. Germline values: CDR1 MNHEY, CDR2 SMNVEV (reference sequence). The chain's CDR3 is CASNPPNTGELFF. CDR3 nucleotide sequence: TGTGCCAGCAATCCCCCGAACACCGGGGAGCTGTTTTTT.

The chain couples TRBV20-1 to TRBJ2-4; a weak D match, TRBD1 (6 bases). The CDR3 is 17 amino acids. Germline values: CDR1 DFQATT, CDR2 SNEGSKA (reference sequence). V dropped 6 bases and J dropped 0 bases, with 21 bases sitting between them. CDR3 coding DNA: TGCAGTGCCGAACCCGCAGGGGTTGGAAGAGCCAAAAACATTCAGTACTTC. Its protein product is CSAEPAGVGRAKNIQYF.

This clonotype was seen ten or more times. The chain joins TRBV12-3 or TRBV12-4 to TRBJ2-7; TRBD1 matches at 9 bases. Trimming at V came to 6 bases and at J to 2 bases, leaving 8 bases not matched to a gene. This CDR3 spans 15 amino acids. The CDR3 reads CASSPRDRAAYEQYF. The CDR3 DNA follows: TGTGCCAGCAGCCCTCGGGACAGGGCCGCCTACGAGCAGTACTTC.

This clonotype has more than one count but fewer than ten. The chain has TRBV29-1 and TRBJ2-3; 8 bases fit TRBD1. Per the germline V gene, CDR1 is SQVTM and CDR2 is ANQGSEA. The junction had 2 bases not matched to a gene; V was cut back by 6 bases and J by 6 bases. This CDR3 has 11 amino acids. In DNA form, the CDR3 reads TGCAGCGTCTACAGGGGGGATACGCAGTATTTT. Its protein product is CSVYRGDTQYF.

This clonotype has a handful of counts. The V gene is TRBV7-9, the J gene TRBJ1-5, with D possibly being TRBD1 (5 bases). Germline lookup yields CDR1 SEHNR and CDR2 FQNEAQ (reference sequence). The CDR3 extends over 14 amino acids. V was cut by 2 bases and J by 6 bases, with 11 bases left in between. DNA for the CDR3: TGTGCCAGCAGCTTAAGCGGGGGTCGTCAGCCCCAGCATTTT. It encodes CASSLSGGRQPQHF.

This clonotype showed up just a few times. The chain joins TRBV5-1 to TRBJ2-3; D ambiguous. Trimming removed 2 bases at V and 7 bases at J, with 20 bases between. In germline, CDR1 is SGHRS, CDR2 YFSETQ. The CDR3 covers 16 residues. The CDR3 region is CASSLFSAGAANTQYF. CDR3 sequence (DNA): TGCGCCAGCAGCTTATTCTCGGCAGGTGCGGCAAATACGCAGTATTTT.

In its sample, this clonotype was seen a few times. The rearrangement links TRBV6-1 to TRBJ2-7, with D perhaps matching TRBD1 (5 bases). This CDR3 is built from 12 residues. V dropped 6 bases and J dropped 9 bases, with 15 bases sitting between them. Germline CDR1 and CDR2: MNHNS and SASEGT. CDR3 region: CASSSTGVGQYF. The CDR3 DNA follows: TGTGCCAGCAGCTCTACAGGAGTTGGGCAGTACTTC.

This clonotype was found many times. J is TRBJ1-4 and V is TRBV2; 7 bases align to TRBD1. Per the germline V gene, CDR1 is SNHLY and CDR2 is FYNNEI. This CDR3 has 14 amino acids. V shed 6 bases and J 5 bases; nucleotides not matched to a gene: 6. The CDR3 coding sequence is TGTGCCAGCAGGGGGACAGATGTAAATGAAAAACTGTTTTTT. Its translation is CASRGTDVNEKLFF. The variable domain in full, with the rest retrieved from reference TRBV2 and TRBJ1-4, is EPEVTQTPSHQVTQMGQEVILRCVPISNHLYFYWYRQILGQKVEFLVSFYNNEISEKSEIFDDQFSVERPDGSNFTLKIRSTKLEDSAMYFCASRGTDVNEKLFFGSGTQLSVL.

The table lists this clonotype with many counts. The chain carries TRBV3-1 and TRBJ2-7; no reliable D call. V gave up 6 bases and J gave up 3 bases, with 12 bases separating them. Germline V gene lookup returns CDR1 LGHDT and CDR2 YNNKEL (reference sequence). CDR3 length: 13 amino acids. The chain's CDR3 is CASRPSYSYEQYF. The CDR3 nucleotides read TGTGCCAGCAGACCTTCTTACAGCTACGAGCAGTACTTC.

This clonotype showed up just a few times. CDR3 DNA: TGCAGCGTTGGAGGGTACGGGGCCAACGTCCTGACTTTC. It yields the protein CSVGGYGANVLTF. The gene calls are TRBV29-1 and TRBJ2-6; weak D call: TRBD2 (5 bases). The germline V gene has CDR1 SQVTM and CDR2 ANQGSEA. V lost 4 bases to trimming and J lost 4 bases, with 8 bases between them. The CDR3 spans 13 residues.

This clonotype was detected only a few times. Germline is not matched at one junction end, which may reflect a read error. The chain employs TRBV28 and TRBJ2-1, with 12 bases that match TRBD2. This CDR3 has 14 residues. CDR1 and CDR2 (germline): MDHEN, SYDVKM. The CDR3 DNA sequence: TGTGCCAGCAGTGGACTAGCGGGAAACAATGAGCAGCTCTTC. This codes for CASSGLAGNNEQLF.

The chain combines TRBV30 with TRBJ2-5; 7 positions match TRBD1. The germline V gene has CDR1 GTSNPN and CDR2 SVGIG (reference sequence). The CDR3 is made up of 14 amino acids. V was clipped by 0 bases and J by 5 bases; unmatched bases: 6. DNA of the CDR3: TGTGCCTGGAGTGTCTCAGGGGGTGAGGAGACCCAGTACTTC. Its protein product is CAWSVSGGEETQYF.

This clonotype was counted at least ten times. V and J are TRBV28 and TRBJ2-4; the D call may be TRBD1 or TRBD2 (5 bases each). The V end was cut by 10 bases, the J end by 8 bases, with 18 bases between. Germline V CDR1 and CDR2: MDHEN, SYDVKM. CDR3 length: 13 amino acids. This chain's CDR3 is CAIKSGGWYIQYF. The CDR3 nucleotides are TGTGCCATCAAGTCTGGGGGTTGGTACATTCAGTACTTC.

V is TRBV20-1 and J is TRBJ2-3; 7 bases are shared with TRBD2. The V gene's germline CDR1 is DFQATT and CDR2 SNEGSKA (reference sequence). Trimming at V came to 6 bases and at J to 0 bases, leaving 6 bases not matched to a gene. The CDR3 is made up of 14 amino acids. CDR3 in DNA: TGCAGTGCCCTGGGAGGGACTAGCACAGATACGCAGTATTTT. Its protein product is CSALGGTSTDTQYF.

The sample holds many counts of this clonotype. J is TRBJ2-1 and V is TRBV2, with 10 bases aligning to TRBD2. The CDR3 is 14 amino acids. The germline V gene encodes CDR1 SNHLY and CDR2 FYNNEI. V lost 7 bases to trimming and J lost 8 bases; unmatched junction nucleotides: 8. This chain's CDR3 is CASTPSGGGDEQFF. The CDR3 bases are TGTGCCAGCACCCCAAGCGGGGGGGGGGATGAGCAGTTCTTC.

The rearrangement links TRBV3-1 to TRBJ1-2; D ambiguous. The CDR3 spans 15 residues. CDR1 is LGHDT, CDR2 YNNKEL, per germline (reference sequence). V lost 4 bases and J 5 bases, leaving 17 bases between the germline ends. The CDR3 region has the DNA TGTGCCAGCAGCCCCTCGCAGGTCGGATTGTATGGCTACACCTTC. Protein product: CASSPSQVGLYGYTF.

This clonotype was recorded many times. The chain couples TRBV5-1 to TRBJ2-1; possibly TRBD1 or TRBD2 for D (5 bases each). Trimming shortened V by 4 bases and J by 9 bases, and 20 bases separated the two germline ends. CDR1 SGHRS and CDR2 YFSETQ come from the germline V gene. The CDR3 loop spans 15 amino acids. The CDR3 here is CASSPVGPSRSEQFF. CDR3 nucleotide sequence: TGCGCCAGCAGCCCGGTGGGACCCTCCCGGAGTGAGCAGTTCTTC. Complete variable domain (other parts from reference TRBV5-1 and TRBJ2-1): KAGVTQTPRYLIKTRGQQVTLSCSPISGHRSVSWYQQTPGQGLQFLFEYFSETQRNKGNFPGRFSGRQFSNSRSEMNVSTLELGDSALYLCASSPVGPSRSEQFFGPGTRLTVL.

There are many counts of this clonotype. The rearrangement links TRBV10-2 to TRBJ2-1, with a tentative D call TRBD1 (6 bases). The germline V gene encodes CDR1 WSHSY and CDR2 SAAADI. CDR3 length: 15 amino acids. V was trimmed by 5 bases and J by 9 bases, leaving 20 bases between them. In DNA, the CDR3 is TGCGCCAGCAGTCCGAGGGGGACCAGAGGTGGTGAGCAGTTCTTC. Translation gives CASSPRGTRGGEQFF.

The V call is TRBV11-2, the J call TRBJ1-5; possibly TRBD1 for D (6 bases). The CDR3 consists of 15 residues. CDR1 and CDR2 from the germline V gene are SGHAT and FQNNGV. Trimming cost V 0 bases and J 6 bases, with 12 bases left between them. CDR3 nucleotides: TGTGCCAGCAGCTTAGAGGGGGGCGTTGCTCAGCCCCAGCATTTT. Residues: CASSLEGGVAQPQHF.

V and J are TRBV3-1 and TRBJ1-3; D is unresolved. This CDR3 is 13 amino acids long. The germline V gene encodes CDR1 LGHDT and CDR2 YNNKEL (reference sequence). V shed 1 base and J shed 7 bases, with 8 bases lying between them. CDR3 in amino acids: CASSQVGPNTIYF. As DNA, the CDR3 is TGTGCCAGCAGCCAAGTGGGCCCGAACACCATATATTTT.

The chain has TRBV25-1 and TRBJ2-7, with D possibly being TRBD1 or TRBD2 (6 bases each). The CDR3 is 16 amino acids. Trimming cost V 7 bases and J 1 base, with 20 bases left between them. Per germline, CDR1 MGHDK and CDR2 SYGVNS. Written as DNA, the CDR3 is TGTGCCAGCACCCCGGACTGGGGGGCGCGGTCCTACGAGCAGTACTTC. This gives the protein CASTPDWGARSYEQYF.

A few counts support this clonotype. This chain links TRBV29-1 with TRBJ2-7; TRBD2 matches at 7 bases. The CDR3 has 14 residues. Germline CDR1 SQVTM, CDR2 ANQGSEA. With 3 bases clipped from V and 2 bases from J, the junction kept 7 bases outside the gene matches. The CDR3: CSVEIGTTPYEQYF. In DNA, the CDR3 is TGCAGCGTTGAGATTGGGACTACTCCCTACGAGCAGTACTTC.

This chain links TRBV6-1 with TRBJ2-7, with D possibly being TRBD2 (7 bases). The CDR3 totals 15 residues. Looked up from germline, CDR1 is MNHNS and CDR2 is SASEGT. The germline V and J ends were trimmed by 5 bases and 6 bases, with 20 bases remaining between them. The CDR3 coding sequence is TGTGCCAGCAGTCAGGAGGGGGGGCCAAACTGCGAGCAGTACTTC. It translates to CASSQEGGPNCEQYF.

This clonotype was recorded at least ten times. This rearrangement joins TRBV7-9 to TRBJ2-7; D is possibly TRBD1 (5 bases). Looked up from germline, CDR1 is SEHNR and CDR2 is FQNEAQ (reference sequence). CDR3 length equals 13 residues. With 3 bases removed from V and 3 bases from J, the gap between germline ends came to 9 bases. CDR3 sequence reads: CASSLTASYEQYF. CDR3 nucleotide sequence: TGTGCCAGCAGCTTGACAGCTAGCTACGAGCAGTACTTC.

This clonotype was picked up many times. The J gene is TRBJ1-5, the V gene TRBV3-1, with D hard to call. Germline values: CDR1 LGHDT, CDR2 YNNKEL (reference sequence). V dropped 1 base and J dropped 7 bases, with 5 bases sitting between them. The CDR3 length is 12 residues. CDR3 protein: CASSQGGQPQHF. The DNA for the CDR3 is TGTGCCAGCAGCCAAGGTGGACAGCCCCAGCATTTT.

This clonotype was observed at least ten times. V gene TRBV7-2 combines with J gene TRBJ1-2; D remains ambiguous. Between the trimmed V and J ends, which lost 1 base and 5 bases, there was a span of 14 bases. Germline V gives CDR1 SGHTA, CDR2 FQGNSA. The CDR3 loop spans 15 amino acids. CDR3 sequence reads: CASSLGIAAGYGYTF. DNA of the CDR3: TGTGCCAGCAGCTTAGGGATTGCGGCCGGTTATGGCTACACCTTC. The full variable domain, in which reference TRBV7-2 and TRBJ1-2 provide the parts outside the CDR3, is GAGVSQSPSNKVTEKGKDVELRCDPISGHTALYWYRQSLGQGLEFLIYFQGNSAPDKSGLPSDRFSAERTGGSVSTLTIQRTQQEDSAVYLCASSLGIAAGYGYTFGSGTRLTVV.

CDR3 amino acids: CASSEDSSPYEQYF. CDR3 DNA: TGTGCCAGCAGTGAGGACAGTAGTCCCTACGAGCAGTACTTC. J is TRBJ2-7 and V is TRBV2; D is possibly TRBD1 (6 bases). CDR1 is SNHLY, CDR2 FYNNEI, per germline. Trimming left V 3 bases short and J 2 bases short, with 11 bases between. The CDR3 is 14 amino acids.